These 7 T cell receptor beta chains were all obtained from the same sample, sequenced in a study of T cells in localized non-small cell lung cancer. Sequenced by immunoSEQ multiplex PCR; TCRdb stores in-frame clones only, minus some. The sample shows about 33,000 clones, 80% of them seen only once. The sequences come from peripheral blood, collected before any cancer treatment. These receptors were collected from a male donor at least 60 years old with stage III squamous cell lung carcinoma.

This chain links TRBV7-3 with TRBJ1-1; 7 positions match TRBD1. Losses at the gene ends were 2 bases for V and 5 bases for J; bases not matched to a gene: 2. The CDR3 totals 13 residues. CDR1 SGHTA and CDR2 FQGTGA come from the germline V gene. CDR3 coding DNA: TGTGCCAGCAGCTTACAGGGGGGGACTGAAGCTTTCTTT. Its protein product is CASSLQGGTEAFF.

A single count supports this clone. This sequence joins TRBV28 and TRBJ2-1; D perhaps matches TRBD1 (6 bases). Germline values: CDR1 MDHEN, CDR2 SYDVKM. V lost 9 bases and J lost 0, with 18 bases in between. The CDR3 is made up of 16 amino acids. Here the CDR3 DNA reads TGTGCCAGTAGATTCGGACAGAGTTTCTCCTACAATGAGCAGTTCTTC. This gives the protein CASRFGQSFSYNEQFF.

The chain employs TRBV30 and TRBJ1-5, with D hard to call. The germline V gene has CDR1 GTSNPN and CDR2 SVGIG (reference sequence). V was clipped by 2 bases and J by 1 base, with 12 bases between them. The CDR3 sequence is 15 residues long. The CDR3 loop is CAWSRAVVSNQPQHF. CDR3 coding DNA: TGTGCCTGGAGTCGGGCGGTCGTAAGCAATCAGCCCCAGCATTTT.

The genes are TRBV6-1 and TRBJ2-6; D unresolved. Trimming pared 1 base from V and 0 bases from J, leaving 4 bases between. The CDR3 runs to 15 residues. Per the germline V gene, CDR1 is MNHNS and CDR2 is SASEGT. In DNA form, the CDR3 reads TGTGCCAGCAGTGAAGGCAACTCTGGGGCCAACGTCCTGACTTTC. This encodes CASSEGNSGANVLTF.

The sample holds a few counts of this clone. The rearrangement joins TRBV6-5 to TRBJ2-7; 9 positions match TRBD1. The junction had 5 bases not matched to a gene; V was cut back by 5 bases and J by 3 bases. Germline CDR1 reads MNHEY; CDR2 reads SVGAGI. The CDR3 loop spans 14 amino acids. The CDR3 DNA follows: TGTGCCAGCAGTGGAGGGACAGGGAACTACGAGCAGTACTTC. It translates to CASSGGTGNYEQYF.

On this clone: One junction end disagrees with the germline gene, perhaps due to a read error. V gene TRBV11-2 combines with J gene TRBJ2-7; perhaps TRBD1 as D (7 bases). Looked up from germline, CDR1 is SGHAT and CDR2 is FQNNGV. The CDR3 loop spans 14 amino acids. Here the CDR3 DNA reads TGTGCCAGCAGCTTTTCAGGGGGGACCTACGAGCAGCACTTC. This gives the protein CASSFSGGTYEQHF.

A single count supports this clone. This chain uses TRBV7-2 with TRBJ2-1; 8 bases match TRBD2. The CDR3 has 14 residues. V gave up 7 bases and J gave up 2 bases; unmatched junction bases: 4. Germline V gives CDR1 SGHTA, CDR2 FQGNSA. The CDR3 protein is CASTLLAAYNEQFF. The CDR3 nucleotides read TGTGCCAGCACATTACTAGCGGCCTACAATGAGCAGTTCTTC.